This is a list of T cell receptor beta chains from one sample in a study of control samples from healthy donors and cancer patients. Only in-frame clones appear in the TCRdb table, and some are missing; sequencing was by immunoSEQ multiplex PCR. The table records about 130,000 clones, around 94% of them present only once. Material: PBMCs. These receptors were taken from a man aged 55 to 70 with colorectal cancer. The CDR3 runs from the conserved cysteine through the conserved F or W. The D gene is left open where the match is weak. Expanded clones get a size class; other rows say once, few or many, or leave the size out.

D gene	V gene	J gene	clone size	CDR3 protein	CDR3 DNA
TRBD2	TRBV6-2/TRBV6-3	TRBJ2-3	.	CASSYSITSGAPDTQYF	TGTGCCAGCAGTTACTCGATAACTAGCGGGGCCCCAGATACGCAGTATTTT
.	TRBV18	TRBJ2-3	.	CASSPRDGTDTQYF	TGTGCCAGCTCACCGCGGGACGGTACAGATACGCAGTATTTT
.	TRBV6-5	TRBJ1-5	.	CASSPGGVQPQHF	TGTGCCAGCAGTCCAGGCGGGGTTCAGCCCCAGCATTTT
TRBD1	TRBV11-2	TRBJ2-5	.	CASSPGQGSWGTQYF	TGTGCCAGCAGCCCGGGACAGGGAAGTTGGGGGACCCAGTACTTC
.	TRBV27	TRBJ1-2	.	CASSLSGGNYGYTF	TGTGCCAGCAGTTTATCGGGAGGGAACTATGGCTACACCTTC
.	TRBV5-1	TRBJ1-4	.	CASSQGGDEKLFF	TGCGCCAGCAGCCAGGGAGGTGATGAAAAACTGTTTTTT
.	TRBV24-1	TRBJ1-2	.	CATSGKGLGYGYTF	TGTGCCACCAGTGGAAAGGGGCTAGGCTATGGCTACACCTTC
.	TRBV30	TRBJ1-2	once	CAWTPGANYGYTF	TGTGCCTGGACCCCCGGAGCGAACTATGGCTACACCTTC
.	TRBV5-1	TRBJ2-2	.	CASSLNGGNTGELFF	TGCGCCAGCAGCTTAAACGGGGGAAACACCGGGGAGCTGTTTTTT
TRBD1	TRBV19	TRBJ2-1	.	CASSQPGQGSYNEQFF	TGTGCCAGTAGTCAACCGGGACAGGGGTCCTACAATGAGCAGTTCTTC
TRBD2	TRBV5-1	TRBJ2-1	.	CASSSLAGNYNEQFF	TGCGCCAGCAGCTCCCTAGCGGGGAACTACAATGAGCAGTTCTTC
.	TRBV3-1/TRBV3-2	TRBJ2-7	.	CASSQSGRGLYEQYF	TGTGCCAGCAGCCAATCGGGACGAGGACTCTACGAGCAGTACTTC
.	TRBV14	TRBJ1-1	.	CASSPQRQGLWDTEAFF	TGTGCCAGCAGCCCCCAACGGCAGGGGCTCTGGGACACTGAAGCTTTCTTT
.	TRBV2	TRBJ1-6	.	CASSEGKGLNSPLHF	TGTGCCAGCAGTGAAGGGAAGGGGCTTAATTCACCCCTCCACTTT
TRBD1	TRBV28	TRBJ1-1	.	CASSPTGGGTEAFF	TGTGCCAGCAGTCCGACAGGGGGCGGTACTGAAGCTTTCTTT
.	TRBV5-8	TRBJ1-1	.	CASSYPQGGAFF	TGTGCCAGCAGCTACCCACAGGGAGGAGCTTTCTTT
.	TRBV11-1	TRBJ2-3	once	CASSKLSDTQYF	TGTGCCAGCAGTAAGCTCTCAGATACGCAGTATTTT
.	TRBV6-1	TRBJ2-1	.	CASSERMTDSYNEQFF	TGTGCCAGCAGTGAACGGATGACCGACTCCTACAATGAGCAGTTCTTC
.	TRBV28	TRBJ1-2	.	CASSFQNYGYTF	TGTGCCAGCAGTTTCCAGAACTATGGCTACACCTTC
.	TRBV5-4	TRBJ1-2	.	CASSPGSYGYTF	TGTGCCAGCAGCCCTGGAAGCTATGGCTACACCTTC
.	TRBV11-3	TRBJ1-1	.	CASSLIWGTEAFF	TGTGCCAGCAGCTTAATATGGGGCACTGAAGCTTTCTTT
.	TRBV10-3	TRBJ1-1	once	CAISDQSTGFNTEAFF	TGTGCCATCAGTGACCAATCGACAGGCTTTAACACTGAAGCTTTCTTT
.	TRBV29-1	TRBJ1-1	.	CSVGQLNTEAFF	TGCAGCGTTGGGCAGCTTAACACTGAAGCTTTCTTT
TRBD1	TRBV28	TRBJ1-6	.	CASSPRTGVNSPLHF	TGTGCCAGCAGTCCCCGGACAGGGGTCAATTCACCCCTCCACTTT
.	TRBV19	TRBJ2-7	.	CASSITSPTYEQYF	TGTGCCAGTAGTATAACTTCACCAACCTACGAGCAGTACTTC
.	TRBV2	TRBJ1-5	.	CASSEGRGEPQHF	TGTGCCAGCAGTGAGGGCAGGGGCGAGCCCCAGCATTTT
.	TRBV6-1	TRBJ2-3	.	CASSEAQWDRASGTQYF	TGTGCCAGCAGTGAAGCGCAGTGGGACCGCGCCTCAGGTACGCAGTATTTT
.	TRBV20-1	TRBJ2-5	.	CSASQETQYF	TGCAGTGCTAGCCAAGAGACCCAGTACTTC